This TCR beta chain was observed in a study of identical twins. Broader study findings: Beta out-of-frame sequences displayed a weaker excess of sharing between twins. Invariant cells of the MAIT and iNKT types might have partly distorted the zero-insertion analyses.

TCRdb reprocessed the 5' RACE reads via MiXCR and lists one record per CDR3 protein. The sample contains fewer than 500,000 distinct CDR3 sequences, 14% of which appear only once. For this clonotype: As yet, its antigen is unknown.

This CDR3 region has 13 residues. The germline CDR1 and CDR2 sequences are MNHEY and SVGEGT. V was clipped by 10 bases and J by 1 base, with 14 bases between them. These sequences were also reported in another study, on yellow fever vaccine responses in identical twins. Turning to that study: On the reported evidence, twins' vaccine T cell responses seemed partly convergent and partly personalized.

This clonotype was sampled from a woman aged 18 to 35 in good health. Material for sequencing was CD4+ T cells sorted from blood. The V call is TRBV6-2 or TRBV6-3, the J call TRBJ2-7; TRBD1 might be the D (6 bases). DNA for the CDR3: TGTGCCATCGGGGCAGGGGTGTCCTACGAGCAGTACTTC. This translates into CAIGAGVSYEQYF.